Presented here are 5 T cell receptor beta chains from one specimen sequenced in a study of T-cell memory formation after mild COVID-19. TCRdb passed the 5' RACE reads through MiXCR, listing each CDR3 protein once. The repertoire has roughly 480,000 distinct CDR3 sequences, more than 20% of them found once; the top ten carry 12%. Specimen: PBMCs or a T cell subset sorted from them (not recorded which). These receptors were taken from an adult woman who had mild COVID-19 (a few samples of this study predate the infection). Cell type and time point are not known.

A few counts support this clonotype. The chain has TRBV7-2 and TRBJ1-1, with TRBD1 identical over 9 bases. Germline lookup yields CDR1 SGHTA and CDR2 FQGNSA. Losses at the gene ends were 3 bases for V and 4 bases for J; bases not matched to a gene: 12. The CDR3 is 17 amino acids. The CDR3 DNA reads as TGTGCCAGCAGCTTCGTCCCGGGACAGGGTCGTGGCACTGAAGCTTTCTTT. This codes for CASSFVPGQGRGTEAFF.

The rearrangement joins TRBV7-3 to TRBJ2-3, with a possible D match to TRBD2 (5 bases). CDR1 is SGHTA, CDR2 FQGTGA, per germline. Trimming removed 1 base at V and 8 bases at J, with 10 bases between. CDR3 length equals 13 residues. CDR3 sequence: CASSLNGGATQYF. The CDR3 DNA sequence: TGTGCCAGCAGCTTAAATGGAGGAGCTACGCAGTATTTT.

The rearrangement uses TRBV30 and TRBJ1-5; D not resolved. CDR3 length equals 13 residues. Germline V gives CDR1 GTSNPN, CDR2 SVGIG (reference sequence). Trimming stripped 2 bases from V and 6 bases from J, with 11 bases between. DNA for the CDR3: TGTGCCTGGAGTACCGATTGGGCTCAGCCCCAGCATTTT. As protein: CAWSTDWAQPQHF.

This chain uses TRBV6-2 or TRBV6-3 with TRBJ1-4, with 9 bases aligning to TRBD1. V shed 5 bases, J shed 7 bases, and the junction held 11 bases outside the gene matches. CDR1 MNHEY and CDR2 SVGEGT come from the germline V gene. The CDR3 has 16 residues. The CDR3 sequence is CASSTQQGARGEKLFF. The CDR3, as DNA: TGTGCCAGCAGTACCCAACAGGGGGCGCGAGGTGAAAAACTGTTTTTT.

The V and J genes are TRBV18 and TRBJ1-1, with D unresolved. V was clipped by 5 bases and J by 6 bases, with 10 bases between them. CDR1 is KGHSH and CDR2 is LQKENI in the germline V gene. The CDR3 runs 12 residues. The CDR3 spells CASSLTSPEAFF. CDR3 nucleotide sequence: TGTGCCAGCTCATTGACCAGTCCTGAAGCTTTCTTT.